Sequencing of this T cell receptor beta chain was carried out in a study of CD4 and CD8 cells across lung adenocarcinoma regions. Via MiXCR, TCRdb re-called the PCR reads, giving one row per CDR3 protein. The profile covers 20,000 to 25,000 distinct CDR3 sequences, with around half appearing a single time and around a quarter taken by the ten largest. In germline, CDR1 is SGHTA, CDR2 FQGNSA. This CDR3 is 14 amino acids long. Samples came from patients with localized non-small cell lung adenocarcinoma. The sample was CD8+ T cells from the center of a lung tumor. The chain uses TRBV7-2 and TRBJ2-5; TRBD2 aligns across 7 bases. The DNA matches TRBJ2-7 better at its end, which makes the J call doubtful. This clonotype was obtained from a female donor with lung adenocarcinoma. The CD4 and CD8 labels of this study may be unreliable. As DNA, the CDR3 is TGTGCCAGCAGCTTAAAGCGGGAAGCGTACGAGCAGTACGTC. Translation gives CASSLKREAYEQYV.